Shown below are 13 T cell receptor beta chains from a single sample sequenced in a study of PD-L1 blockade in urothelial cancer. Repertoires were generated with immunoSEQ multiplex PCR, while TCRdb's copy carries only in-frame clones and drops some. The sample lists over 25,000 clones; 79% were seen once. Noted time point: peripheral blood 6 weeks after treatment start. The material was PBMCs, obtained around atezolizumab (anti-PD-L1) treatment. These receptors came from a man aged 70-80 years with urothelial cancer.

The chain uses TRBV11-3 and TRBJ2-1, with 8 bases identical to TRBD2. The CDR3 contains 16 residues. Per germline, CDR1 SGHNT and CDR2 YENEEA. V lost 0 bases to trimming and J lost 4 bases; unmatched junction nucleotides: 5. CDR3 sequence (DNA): TGTGCCAGCAGCTTAGATCCTAGCGGGTGGTACAATGAGCAGTTCTTC. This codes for CASSLDPSGWYNEQFF.

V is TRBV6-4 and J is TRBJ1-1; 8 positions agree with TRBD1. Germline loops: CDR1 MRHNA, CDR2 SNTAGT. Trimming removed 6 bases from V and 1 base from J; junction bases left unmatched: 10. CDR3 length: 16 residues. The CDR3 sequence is CASRKTGGVRNTEAFF. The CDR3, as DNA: TGTGCCAGCAGAAAAACAGGGGGAGTACGGAACACTGAAGCTTTCTTT.

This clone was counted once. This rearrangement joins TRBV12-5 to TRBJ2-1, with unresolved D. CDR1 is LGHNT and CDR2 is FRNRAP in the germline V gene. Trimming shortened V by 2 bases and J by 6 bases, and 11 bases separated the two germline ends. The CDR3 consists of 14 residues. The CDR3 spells CASGLPERSNEQFF. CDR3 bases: TGTGCTAGTGGTTTGCCCGAGAGGAGCAATGAGCAGTTCTTC.

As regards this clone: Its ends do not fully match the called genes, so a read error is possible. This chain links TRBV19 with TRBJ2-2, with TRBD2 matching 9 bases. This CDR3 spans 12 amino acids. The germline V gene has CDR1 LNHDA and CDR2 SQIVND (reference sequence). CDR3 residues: CAGSGGGGELFF. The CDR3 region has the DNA TGTGCCGGTAGCGGGGGAGGCGGGGAGCTGTTTTTT. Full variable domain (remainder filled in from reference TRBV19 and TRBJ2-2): DGGITQSPKYLFRKEGQNVTLSCEQNLNHDAMYWYRQDPGQGLRLIYYSQIVNDFQKGDIAEGYSVSREKKESFPLTVTSAQKNPTAFYLCAGSGGGGELFFGEGSRLTVL.

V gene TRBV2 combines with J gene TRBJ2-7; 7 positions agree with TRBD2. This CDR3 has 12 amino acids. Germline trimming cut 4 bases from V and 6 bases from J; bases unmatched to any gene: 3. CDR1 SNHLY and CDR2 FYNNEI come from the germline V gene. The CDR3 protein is CASSGTRIEQYF. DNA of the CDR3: TGTGCCAGCAGTGGGACTAGAATCGAGCAGTACTTC.

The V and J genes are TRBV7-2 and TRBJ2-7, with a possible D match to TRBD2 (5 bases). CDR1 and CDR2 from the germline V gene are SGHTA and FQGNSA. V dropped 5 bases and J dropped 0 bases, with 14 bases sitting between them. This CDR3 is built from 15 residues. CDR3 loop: CASSGTTGSSYEQYF. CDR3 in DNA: TGTGCCAGCAGCGGCACTACGGGGAGCTCCTACGAGCAGTACTTC.

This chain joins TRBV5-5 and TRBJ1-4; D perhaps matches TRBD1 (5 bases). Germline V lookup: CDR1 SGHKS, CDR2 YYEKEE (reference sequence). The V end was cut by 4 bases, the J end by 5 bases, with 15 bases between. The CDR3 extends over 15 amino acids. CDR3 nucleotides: TGTGCCAGCAGCGGCCAGGGAATACTGAATGAAAAACTGTTTTTT. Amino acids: CASSGQGILNEKLFF.

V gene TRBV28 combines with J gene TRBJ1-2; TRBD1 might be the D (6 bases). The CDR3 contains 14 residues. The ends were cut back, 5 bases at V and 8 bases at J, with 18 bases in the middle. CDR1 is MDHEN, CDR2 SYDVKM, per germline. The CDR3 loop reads CASSQGLAGGGYTF. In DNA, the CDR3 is TGTGCCAGCAGTCAGGGACTGGCGGGGGGCGGCTACACCTTC.

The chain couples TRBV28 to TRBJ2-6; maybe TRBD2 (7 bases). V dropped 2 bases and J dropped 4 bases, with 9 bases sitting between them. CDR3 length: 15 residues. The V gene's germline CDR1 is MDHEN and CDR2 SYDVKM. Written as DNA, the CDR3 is TGTGCCAGCAGTTTACGGGGGGCCGGGGCCAACGTCCTGACTTTC. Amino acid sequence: CASSLRGAGANVLTF. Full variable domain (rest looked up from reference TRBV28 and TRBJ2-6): DVKVTQSSRYLVKRTGEKVFLECVQDMDHENMFWYRQDPGLGLRLIYFSYDVKMKEKGDIPEGYSVSREKKERFSLILESASTNQTSMYLCASSLRGAGANVLTFGAGSRLTVL.

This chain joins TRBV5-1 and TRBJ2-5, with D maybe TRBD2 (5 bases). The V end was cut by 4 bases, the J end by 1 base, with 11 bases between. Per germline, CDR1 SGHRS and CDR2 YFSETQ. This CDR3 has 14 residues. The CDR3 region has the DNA TGCGCCAGCAGCCCTTTGAGCGGCCAAGAGACCCAGTACTTC. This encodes CASSPLSGQETQYF.

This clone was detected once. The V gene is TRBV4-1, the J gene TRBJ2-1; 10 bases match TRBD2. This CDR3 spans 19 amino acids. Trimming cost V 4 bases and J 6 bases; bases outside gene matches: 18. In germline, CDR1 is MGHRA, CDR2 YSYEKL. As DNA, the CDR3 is TGCGCCAGCAGCCCGCCTAGCGGGAGAACCTACGAGGAACTCAATGAGCAGTTCTTC. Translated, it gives CASSPPSGRTYEELNEQFF.

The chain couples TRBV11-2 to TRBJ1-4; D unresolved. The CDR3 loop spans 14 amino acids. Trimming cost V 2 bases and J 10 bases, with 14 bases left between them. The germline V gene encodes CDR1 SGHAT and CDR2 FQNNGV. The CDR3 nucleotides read TGTGCCAGCAGCTTAACAGAGGGTTGGGGAAAACTGTTTTTT. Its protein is CASSLTEGWGKLFF.

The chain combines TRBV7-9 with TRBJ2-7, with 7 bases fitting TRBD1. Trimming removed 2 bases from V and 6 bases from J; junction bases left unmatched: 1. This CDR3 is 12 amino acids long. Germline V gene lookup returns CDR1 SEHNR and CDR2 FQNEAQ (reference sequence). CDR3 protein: CASSLNRGEQYF. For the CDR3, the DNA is TGTGCCAGCAGCTTAAACAGGGGCGAGCAGTACTTC.